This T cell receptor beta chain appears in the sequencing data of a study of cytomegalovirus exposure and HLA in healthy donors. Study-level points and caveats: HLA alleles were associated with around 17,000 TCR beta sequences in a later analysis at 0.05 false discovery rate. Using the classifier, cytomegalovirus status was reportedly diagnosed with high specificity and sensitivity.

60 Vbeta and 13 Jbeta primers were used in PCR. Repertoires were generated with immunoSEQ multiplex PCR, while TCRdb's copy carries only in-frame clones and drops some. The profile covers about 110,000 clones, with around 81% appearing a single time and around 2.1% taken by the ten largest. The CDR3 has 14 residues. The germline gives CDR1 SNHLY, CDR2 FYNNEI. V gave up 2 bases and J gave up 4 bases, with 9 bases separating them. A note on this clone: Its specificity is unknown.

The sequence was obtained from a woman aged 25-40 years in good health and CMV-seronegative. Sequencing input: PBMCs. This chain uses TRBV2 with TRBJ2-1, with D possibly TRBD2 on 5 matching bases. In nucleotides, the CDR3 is TGTGCCAGCAGTGAACTGGACTCGTACAATGAGCAGTTCTTC. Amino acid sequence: CASSELDSYNEQFF.